The 20 T cell receptor beta chains in this list originate from one sample, sequenced in a study of blood T cells in healthy people across ages. Alongside a J-beta primer mix, a sample-barcoded 5' primer served in a second PCR lasting 7 to 11 cycles. One entry per CDR3 protein results from TCRdb running MiXCR on the 5' RACE reads. Of roughly 800,000 distinct CDR3 sequences in the sample, 58% are singletons; the top ten hold 22%. Sequencing was done on a sample of blood. The receptors were sampled from a man aged 25-45 years in good health.

This clonotype was observed a few times. The CDR3 spells CASRLDRGPSEQYF. As DNA, the CDR3 is TGTGCCAGCAGACTTGACAGGGGACCGTCCGAGCAGTACTTC. J is TRBJ2-7 and V is TRBV6-5, with 8 bases identical to TRBD1. The germline V gene has CDR1 MNHEY and CDR2 SVGAGI. V was pared by 6 bases and J by 6 bases, with 10 bases of the junction left unmatched. This CDR3 comprises 14 residues.

The chain carries TRBV20-1 and TRBJ2-1, with 8 nucleotides matching TRBD1. Germline V CDR1 and CDR2: DFQATT, SNEGSKA (reference sequence). V lost 6 bases and J lost 2; bases outside the gene matches: 9. The CDR3 covers 15 residues. CDR3 sequence: CSAPPGGATYNEQFF. The CDR3 DNA reads as TGCAGTGCACCCCCAGGGGGCGCGACCTACAATGAGCAGTTCTTC.

This clonotype was counted at least ten times. V and J are TRBV29-1 and TRBJ2-5; either TRBD1 or TRBD2 may supply D (5 bases each). Looked up from germline, CDR1 is SQVTM and CDR2 is ANQGSEA. This CDR3 region has 13 residues. Trimming pared 4 bases from V and 11 bases from J, leaving 20 bases between. The CDR3 is CSVAARQGWEQYF. In DNA, the CDR3 is TGCAGCGTTGCCGCTCGCCAGGGTTGGGAGCAGTACTTC.

This clonotype came up a few times. J is TRBJ2-5 and V is TRBV5-1, with D perhaps matching TRBD1 or TRBD2 (5 bases each). Germline loops: CDR1 SGHRS, CDR2 YFSETQ. V lost 3 bases to trimming and J lost 2 bases, with 14 bases between them. The CDR3 loop spans 15 amino acids. CDR3 DNA sequence: TGCGCCAGCAGCTACCGTTGGGGGTTTCAAGAGACCCAGTACTTC. Protein: CASSYRWGFQETQYF.

The chain joins TRBV10-3 to TRBJ2-2; D gene uncertain. Trimming shortened V by 4 bases and J by 7 bases, and 7 bases separated the two germline ends. The CDR3 covers 12 residues. The V gene's germline CDR1 is ENHRY and CDR2 SYGVKD. The CDR3 sequence: CAISGGDGELFF. Written as DNA, the CDR3 is TGTGCCATCAGTGGTGGAGACGGGGAGCTGTTTTTT.

As concerns this clonotype: A junction boundary mismatches the germline segment, possibly from a read error. CDR3 in amino acids: CAGSIGPYEQYF. In DNA form, the CDR3 reads TGTGCCGGCAGCATAGGACCCTACGAGCAGTACTTC. The rearrangement joins TRBV3-1 to TRBJ2-7, with no clear D. Germline CDR1 reads LGHDT; CDR2 reads YNNKEL (reference sequence). The CDR3 has 12 amino acids.

The chain employs TRBV7-2 and TRBJ1-2; 7 nucleotides agree with TRBD1. Germline loops: CDR1 SGHTA, CDR2 FQGNSA. This CDR3 region has 14 residues. The ends lost 5 bases at V and 4 bases at J; junction bases unmatched: 7. CDR3 nucleotide sequence: TGTGCCAGCAGCCTACAGGGGACTATCTATGGCTACACCTTC. Its translation: CASSLQGTIYGYTF.

Only a few counts were recorded for this clonotype. V and J are TRBV29-1 and TRBJ2-7, with D perhaps TRBD1 or TRBD2 (5 bases each). With 4 bases removed from V and 2 bases from J, the gap between germline ends came to 24 bases. CDR1 and CDR2 from the germline V gene are SQVTM and ANQGSEA. The CDR3 is 17 residues long. CDR3: CSVVGAGTLSFTYEQYF. CDR3 DNA sequence: TGCAGCGTTGTGGGAGCCGGGACCCTTTCCTTTACCTACGAGCAGTACTTC.

The chain combines TRBV10-1 with TRBJ2-1; D is possibly TRBD1 or TRBD2 (6 bases each). The end of the DNA aligns better with TRBJ2-7, so the J call may be wrong. This CDR3 has 14 residues. Germline CDR1 is WNHNN and CDR2 is SYGVQD (reference sequence). DNA of the CDR3: TGCGCCAGCAGAAGGGGGGAGGCTTACAATGAGCAGTACTTC. It is translated as CASRRGEAYNEQYF.

J is TRBJ2-7 and V is TRBV7-2, with TRBD1 identical over 10 bases. V lost 5 bases to trimming and J lost 4 bases; unmatched junction nucleotides: 5. The germline V gene has CDR1 SGHTA and CDR2 FQGNSA. The CDR3 contains 14 residues. CDR3 amino acids: CASSSDRGQYEQYF. The DNA for the CDR3 is TGTGCCAGCAGCAGTGACAGGGGGCAATACGAGCAGTACTTC.

This clonotype was detected only a few times. V gene TRBV13 combines with J gene TRBJ2-7; D tentatively fits TRBD1 or TRBD2 (5 bases each). CDR3 length equals 14 residues. CDR1 PRHDT and CDR2 FYEKMQ come from the germline V gene (reference sequence). V was shortened by 6 bases and J by 0 bases, with 12 bases between the two germline ends. DNA of the CDR3: TGTGCCAGCAGTCCTCGGGGCCCCTCCTACGAGCAGTACTTC. Protein product: CASSPRGPSYEQYF.

V gene TRBV6-5 combines with J gene TRBJ1-4; D gene ambiguous. Between the trimmed V and J ends, which lost 8 bases and 7 bases, there was a span of 11 bases. This CDR3 comprises 12 residues. Germline CDR1 and CDR2: MNHEY and SVGAGI. Here the CDR3 reads CASGMAGEKLFF. DNA for the CDR3: TGTGCCAGCGGGATGGCAGGTGAAAAACTGTTTTTT.

The chain recombines TRBV7-9 with TRBJ2-7, with D maybe TRBD1 (5 bases). The CDR3 sequence is 14 residues long. CDR1 and CDR2 from the germline V gene are SEHNR and FQNEAQ (reference sequence). Trimming removed 3 bases at V and 1 base at J, with 10 bases between. This chain's CDR3 is CASSFWPGSYEQYF. CDR3 sequence (DNA): TGTGCCAGCAGCTTCTGGCCAGGGTCCTACGAGCAGTACTTC.

The chain employs TRBV4-3 and TRBJ2-5; 7 nucleotides match TRBD1. The tail of the sequence fits TRBJ2-7 better, so the J call may be wrong. There are 14 residues in the CDR3. Per the germline V gene, CDR1 is LGHNA and CDR2 is YSLEER. As DNA, the CDR3 is TGCGCCAGCAGCGGGACAGTGACCTCCTACGAGCAGTACTTC. This codes for CASSGTVTSYEQYF.

The V call is TRBV9, the J call TRBJ2-6; D is possibly TRBD1 (6 bases). Germline assignment: CDR1 SGDLS and CDR2 YYNGEE. The CDR3 sequence is 18 residues long. Trimming took off 4 bases at V and 0 bases at J, with 17 bases between the two ends. CDR3 sequence (DNA): TGTGCCAGCAGCCATTCCACAGGGCCCATCTCTGGGGCCAACGTCCTGACTTTC. Translating gives CASSHSTGPISGANVLTF.

This chain connects TRBV28 to TRBJ2-5, with D possibly TRBD1 on 5 matching bases. The V end was cut by 10 bases, the J end by 11 bases, with 26 bases between. The CDR3 contains 14 residues. Germline values: CDR1 MDHEN, CDR2 SYDVKM. CDR3 DNA sequence: TGTGCCATCAAACGCCCTCCAGGGTCCTATGAGCAGTACTTC. It encodes CAIKRPPGSYEQYF. Full variable domain (outside the CDR3, taken from reference TRBV28 and TRBJ2-5): DVKVTQSSRYLVKRTGEKVFLECVQDMDHENMFWYRQDPGLGLRLIYFSYDVKMKEKGDIPEGYSVSREKKERFSLILESASTNQTSMYLCAIKRPPGSYEQYFGPGTRLLVL.

V and J are TRBV6-6 and TRBJ2-3, with D tentatively TRBD1 (5 bases). Trimming removed 6 bases at V and 6 bases at J, with 10 bases between. Germline V CDR1 and CDR2: MNHNY, SVGAGI (reference sequence). The CDR3 sequence is 12 residues long. The CDR3 region has the DNA TGTGCCAGCAGGTCGCACAGGGATACGCAGTATTTT. Its translation is CASRSHRDTQYF.

Only one count was recorded for this clonotype. This sequence joins TRBV6-1 and TRBJ1-6; 9 nucleotides agree with TRBD1. CDR1 and CDR2 from the germline V gene are MNHNS and SASEGT. The CDR3 runs to 14 residues. V dropped 7 bases and J dropped 6; count of bases not matched to a gene: 4. The CDR3 sequence: CASKPGQGNSPLHF. The DNA for the CDR3 is TGTGCCAGCAAGCCGGGACAGGGTAATTCACCCCTCCACTTT.

There are a few counts of this clonotype. The chain recombines TRBV29-1 with TRBJ1-2; D is unresolved. Trimming stripped 3 bases from V and 5 bases from J, with 13 bases between. Per the germline V gene, CDR1 is SQVTM and CDR2 is ANQGSEA. The CDR3 sequence is 13 residues long. The CDR3 region is CSVDRGDWYGYTF. The DNA for the CDR3 is TGCAGCGTTGATCGGGGAGACTGGTATGGCTACACCTTC.

The chain joins TRBV20-1 to TRBJ2-1; tentative D call: TRBD1 (6 bases). V shed 6 bases and J shed 6 bases, with 18 bases lying between them. Germline CDR1 is DFQATT and CDR2 is SNEGSKA (reference sequence). The CDR3 spans 14 residues. The CDR3 is CSAVRGRNLNEQFF. The CDR3 nucleotides read TGCAGTGCCGTGAGGGGGAGAAACCTCAATGAGCAGTTCTTC.